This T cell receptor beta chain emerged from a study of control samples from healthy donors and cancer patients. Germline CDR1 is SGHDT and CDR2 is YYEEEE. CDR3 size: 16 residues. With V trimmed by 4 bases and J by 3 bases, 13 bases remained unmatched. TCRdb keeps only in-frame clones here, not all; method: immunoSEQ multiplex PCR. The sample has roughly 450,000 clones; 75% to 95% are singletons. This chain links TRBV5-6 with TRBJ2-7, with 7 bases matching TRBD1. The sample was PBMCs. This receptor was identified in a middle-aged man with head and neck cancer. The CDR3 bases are TGTGCCAGCAGCCGTCCTATACAGGGGCTCGTCTACGAGCAGTACTTC. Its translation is CASSRPIQGLVYEQYF.